This is a list of T cell receptor beta chains from one sample in a study of cytotoxic CD8 clonotypes in ibrutinib-treated CLL. Libraries were prepared by immunoSEQ multiplex PCR; TCRdb keeps only in-frame clonotypes and omits some of them. The sample contains about 68,000 clones, 90% of which appear only once. Material: PBMCs, obtained after 12 months of ibrutinib treatment. These receptors were obtained from a human donor with chronic lymphocytic leukemia. The conserved cysteine and the conserved F or W are not part of the CDR3 here. The order of the fields is CDR3 length, J gene, V gene, CDR3 protein.

10 | TRBJ2-7 | TRBV12-5 | ASGLDSYEQY
12 | TRBJ2-3 | TRBV7-2 | ASSLETSGDTQY
13 | TRBJ2-2 | TRBV19 | ASSMGGANTGELF
13 | TRBJ2-1 | TRBV27 | ASSFVGQGYNEQF
15 | TRBJ2-2 | TRBV19 | ASIPGTSGSLAGELF
12 | TRBJ2-1 | TRBV7-6 | ASSLGTTYNEQF
14 | TRBJ2-6 | TRBV5-1 | ASSRGGLTGANVLT
14 | TRBJ2-7 | TRBV5-1 | ASRRGWGTIDYEQY
12 | TRBJ2-7 | TRBV13 | ASSLGQGLYEQY
14 | TRBJ2-7 | TRBV27 | ASSLKGTSGRGEQY
11 | TRBJ2-7 | TRBV2 | ASRLDTRYEQY
13 | TRBJ2-3 | TRBV7-8 | ASSLASGRTDTQY
10 | TRBJ1-2 | TRBV29-1 | SGGTASYGYT